This T cell receptor (beta chain) was recorded in a study of monozygotic twins with inflammatory bowel disease. Germline lookup yields CDR1 LNHDA and CDR2 SQIVND (reference sequence). The length of the CDR3 is 13 residues. Researchers generated cDNA in eight separate reactions per sample. TCRdb re-called the 5' RACE reads; every CDR3 protein appears as one record, without DNA. The sample data list about 420,000 distinct CDR3 sequences. Findings and limits, study-wide: Lower TCRbeta diversity (inverse Simpson) was seen in IBD patients than in healthy co-twins. Patients received differing immunosuppressive treatments, which may have added variability to their repertoires.

As to this clonotype: The antigen is not known.

This clonotype originated in a human donor with ulcerative colitis or Crohn's disease, or a healthy co-twin of an affected twin (not recorded which). The V call is TRBV19, the J call TRBJ1-5. The sample was blood. The CDR3 is CASSIEEQQPQHF.